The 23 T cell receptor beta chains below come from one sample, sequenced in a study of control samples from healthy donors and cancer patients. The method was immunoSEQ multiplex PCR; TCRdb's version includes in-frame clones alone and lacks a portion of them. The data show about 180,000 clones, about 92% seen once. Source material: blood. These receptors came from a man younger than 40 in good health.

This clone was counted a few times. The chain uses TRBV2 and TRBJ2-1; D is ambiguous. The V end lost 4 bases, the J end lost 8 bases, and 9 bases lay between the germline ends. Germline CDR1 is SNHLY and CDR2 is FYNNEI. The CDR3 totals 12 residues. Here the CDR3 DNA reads TGTGCCAGCAGTGGGCCTTCGGATGAGCAGTTCTTC. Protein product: CASSGPSDEQFF.

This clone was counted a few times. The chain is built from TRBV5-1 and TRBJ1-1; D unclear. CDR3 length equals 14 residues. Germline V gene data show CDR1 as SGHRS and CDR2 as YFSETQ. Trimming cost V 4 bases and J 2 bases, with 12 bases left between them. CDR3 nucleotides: TGCGCCAGCAGCCATACAGCGGGAAACACTGAAGCTTTCTTT. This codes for CASSHTAGNTEAFF.

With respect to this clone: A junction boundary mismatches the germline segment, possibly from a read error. The CDR3 nucleotides are TGTGCCAGCTCACCACCTGGACAAAGGGGGCTCTTT. Its protein is CASSPPGQRGLF. The chain employs TRBV18 and TRBJ1-1; 7 bases are a match to TRBD1. Germline CDR1 is KGHSH and CDR2 is LQKENI. This CDR3 is built from 12 residues.

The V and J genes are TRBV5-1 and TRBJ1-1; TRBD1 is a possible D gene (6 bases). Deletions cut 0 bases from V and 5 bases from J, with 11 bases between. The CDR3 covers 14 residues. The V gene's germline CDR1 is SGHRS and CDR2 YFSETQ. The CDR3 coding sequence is TGCGCCAGCAGCTTGGAAAGGGGGGGAACTGAAGCTTTCTTT. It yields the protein CASSLERGGTEAFF.

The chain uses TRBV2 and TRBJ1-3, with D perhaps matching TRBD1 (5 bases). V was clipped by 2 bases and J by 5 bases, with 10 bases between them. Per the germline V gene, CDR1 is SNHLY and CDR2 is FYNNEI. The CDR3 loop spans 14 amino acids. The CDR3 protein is CASSERTGRNTIYF. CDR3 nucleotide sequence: TGTGCCAGCAGTGAAAGAACAGGCCGAAACACCATATATTTT.

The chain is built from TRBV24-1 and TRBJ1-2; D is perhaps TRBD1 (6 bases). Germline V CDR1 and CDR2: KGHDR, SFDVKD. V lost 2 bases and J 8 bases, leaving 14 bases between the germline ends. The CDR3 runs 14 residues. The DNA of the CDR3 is TGTGCCACCAGTGATTCGAGGGCCAGGGGAGGCTACACCTTC. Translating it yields CATSDSRARGGYTF.

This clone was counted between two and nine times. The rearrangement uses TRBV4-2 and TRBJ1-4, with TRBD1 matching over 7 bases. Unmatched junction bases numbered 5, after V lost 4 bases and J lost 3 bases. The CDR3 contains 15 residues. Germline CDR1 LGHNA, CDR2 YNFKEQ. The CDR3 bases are TGTGCCAGCAGCCGCGACAGGGCGCCTAATGAAAAACTGTTTTTT. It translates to CASSRDRAPNEKLFF.

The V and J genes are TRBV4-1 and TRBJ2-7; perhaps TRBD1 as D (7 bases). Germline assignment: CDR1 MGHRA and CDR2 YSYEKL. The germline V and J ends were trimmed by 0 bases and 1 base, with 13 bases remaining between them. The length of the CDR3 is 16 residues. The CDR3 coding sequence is TGCGCCAGCAGCCAAGAAAACAGGGGACTTTCCTACGAGCAGTACTTC. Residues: CASSQENRGLSYEQYF.

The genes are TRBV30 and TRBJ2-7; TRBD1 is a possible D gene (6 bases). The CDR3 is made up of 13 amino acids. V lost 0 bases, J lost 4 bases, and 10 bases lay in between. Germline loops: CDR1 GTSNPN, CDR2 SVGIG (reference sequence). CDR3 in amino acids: CAWSVGRGYEQYF. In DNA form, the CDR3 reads TGTGCCTGGAGTGTTGGCAGGGGTTACGAGCAGTACTTC.

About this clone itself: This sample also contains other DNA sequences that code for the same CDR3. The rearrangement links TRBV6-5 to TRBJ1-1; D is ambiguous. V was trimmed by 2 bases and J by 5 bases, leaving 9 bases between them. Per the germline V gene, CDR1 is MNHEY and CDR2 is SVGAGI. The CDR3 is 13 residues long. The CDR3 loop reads CASSYLRGTEAFF. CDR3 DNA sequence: TGTGCCAGCAGTTACCTACGAGGGACTGAAGCTTTCTTT.

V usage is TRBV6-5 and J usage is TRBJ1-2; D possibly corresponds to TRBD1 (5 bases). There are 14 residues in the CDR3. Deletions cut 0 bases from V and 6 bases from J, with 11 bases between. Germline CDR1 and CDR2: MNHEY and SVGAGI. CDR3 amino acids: CASSYSAGPHGYTF. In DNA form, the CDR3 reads TGTGCCAGCAGTTACTCAGCAGGGCCCCATGGCTACACCTTC.

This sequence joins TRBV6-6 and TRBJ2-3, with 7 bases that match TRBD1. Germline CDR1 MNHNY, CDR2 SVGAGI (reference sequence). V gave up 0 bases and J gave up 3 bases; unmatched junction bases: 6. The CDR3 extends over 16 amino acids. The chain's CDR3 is CASSYSDRAGTDTQYF. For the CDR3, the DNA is TGTGCCAGCAGTTACTCCGACAGGGCCGGTACAGATACGCAGTATTTT.

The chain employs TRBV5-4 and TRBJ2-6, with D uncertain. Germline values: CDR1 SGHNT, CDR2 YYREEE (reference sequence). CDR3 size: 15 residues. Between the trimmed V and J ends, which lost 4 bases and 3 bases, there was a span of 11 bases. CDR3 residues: CASSQDYLGANVLTF. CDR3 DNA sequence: TGTGCCAGCAGCCAAGATTATCTTGGGGCCAACGTCCTGACTTTC.

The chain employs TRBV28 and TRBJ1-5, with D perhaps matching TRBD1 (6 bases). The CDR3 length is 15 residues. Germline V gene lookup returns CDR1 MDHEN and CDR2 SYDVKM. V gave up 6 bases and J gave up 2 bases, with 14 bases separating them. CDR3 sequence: CASRPRTVGNQPQHF. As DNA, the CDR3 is TGTGCCAGCAGACCCAGGACAGTAGGCAATCAGCCCCAGCATTTT.

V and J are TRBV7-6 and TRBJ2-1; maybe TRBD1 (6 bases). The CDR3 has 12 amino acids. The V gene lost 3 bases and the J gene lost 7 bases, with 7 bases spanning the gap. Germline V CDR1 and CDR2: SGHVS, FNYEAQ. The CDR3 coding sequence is TGTGCCAGCAGCTTTGACAGGAATGAGCAGTTCTTC. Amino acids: CASSFDRNEQFF.

This chain's CDR3 is CAWTPKRGTASGNTIYF. CDR3 DNA: TGTGCCTGGACTCCTAAACGAGGCACAGCCTCTGGAAACACCATATATTTT. The rearrangement joins TRBV30 to TRBJ1-3; D gene uncertain. Germline V CDR1 and CDR2: GTSNPN, SVGIG (reference sequence). CDR3 length: 17 residues. V lost 4 bases to trimming and J lost 0 bases, with 19 bases between them.

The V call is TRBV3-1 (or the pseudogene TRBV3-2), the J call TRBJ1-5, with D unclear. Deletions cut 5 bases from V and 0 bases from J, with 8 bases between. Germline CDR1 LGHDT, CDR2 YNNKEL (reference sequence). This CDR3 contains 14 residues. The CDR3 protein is CASSSSASNQPQHF. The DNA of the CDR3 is TGTGCCAGCAGCTCTTCAGCTAGCAATCAGCCCCAGCATTTT.

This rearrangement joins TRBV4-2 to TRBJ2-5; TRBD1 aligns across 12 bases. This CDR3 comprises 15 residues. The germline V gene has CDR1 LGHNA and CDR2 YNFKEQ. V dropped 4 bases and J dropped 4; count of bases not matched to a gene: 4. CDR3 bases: TGTGCCAGCAGCCTTCCGGGACAGGGGGCAGAGACCCAGTACTTC. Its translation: CASSLPGQGAETQYF.

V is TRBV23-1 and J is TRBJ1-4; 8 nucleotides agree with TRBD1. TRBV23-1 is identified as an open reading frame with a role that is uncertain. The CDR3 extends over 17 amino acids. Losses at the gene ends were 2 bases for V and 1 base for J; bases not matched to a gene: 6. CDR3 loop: CASSQTAGGETNEKLFF. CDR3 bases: TGCGCCAGCAGTCAAACGGCAGGGGGCGAAACTAATGAAAAACTGTTTTTT.

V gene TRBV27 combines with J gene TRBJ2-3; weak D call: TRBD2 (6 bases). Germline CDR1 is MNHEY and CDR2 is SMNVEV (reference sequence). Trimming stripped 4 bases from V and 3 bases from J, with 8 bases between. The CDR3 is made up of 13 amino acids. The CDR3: CASSYAGTDTQYF. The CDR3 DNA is TGTGCCAGCAGTTATGCGGGGACAGATACGCAGTATTTT.

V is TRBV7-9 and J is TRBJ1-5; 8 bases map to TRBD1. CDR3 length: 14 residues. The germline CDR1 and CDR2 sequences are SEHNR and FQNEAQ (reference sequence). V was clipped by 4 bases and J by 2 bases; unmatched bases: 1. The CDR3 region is CASSWGQGNQPQHF. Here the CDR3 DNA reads TGTGCCAGCAGCTGGGGACAGGGCAATCAGCCCCAGCATTTT.

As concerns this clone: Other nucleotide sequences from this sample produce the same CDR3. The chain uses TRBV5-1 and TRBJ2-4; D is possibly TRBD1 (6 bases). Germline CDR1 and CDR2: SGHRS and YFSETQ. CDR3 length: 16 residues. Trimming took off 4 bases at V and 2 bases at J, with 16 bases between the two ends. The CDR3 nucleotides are TGCGCCAGCAGCCTGGTCACAGGGAATCCCAAAAACATTCAGTACTTC. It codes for CASSLVTGNPKNIQYF.

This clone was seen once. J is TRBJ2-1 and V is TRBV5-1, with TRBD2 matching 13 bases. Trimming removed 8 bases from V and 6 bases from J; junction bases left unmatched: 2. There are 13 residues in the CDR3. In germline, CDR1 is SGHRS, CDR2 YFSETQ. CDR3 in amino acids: CASGLAGVNEQFF. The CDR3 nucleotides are TGCGCCAGTGGACTAGCGGGAGTCAATGAGCAGTTCTTC.